Each of the 8 T cell receptor beta chains below was sequenced from the same sample in a study of T cells in Graves' hyperthyroidism and ophthalmopathy. Amplified regions were TCR beta CDR3 sequences from RNA transcripts. An initial round of RT-PCR targeting the TCR CDR3 relied on the HTBI primer set. TCRdb passed the multiplex PCR reads through MiXCR, listing each CDR3 protein once. Of more than 550,000 distinct CDR3 sequences in the sample, roughly 46% were seen once. Sample: peripheral blood or thyroid tissue (not recorded which). These receptors were taken from an adult man with Graves' disease, either hyperthyroidism or ophthalmopathy (not recorded which).

The chain couples TRBV11-3 to TRBJ2-3, with 7 bases fitting TRBD2. Germline V gene sequence: CDR1 SGHNT, CDR2 YENEEA. Trimming at V came to 5 bases and at J to 0 bases, leaving 5 bases not matched to a gene. The length of the CDR3 is 15 residues. The CDR3 DNA reads as TGTGCCAGCAGCCCTTGGGGGGGGAGCACAGATACGCAGTATTTT. This encodes CASSPWGGSTDTQYF.

The gene calls are TRBV29-1 and TRBJ1-3; D not certain. The germline CDR1 and CDR2 sequences are SQVTM and ANQGSEA. Deletions cut 8 bases from V and 0 bases from J, with 11 bases between. The CDR3 length is 13 residues. The CDR3 sequence is CSLGETSGNTIYF. The CDR3 DNA reads TGCAGCTTGGGCGAAACCTCTGGAAACACCATATATTTT.

With respect to this clonotype: Sequence at one end of the junction differs from germline and may be a read error. V gene TRBV9 combines with J gene TRBJ1-1; no clear D. This CDR3 region has 10 residues. Germline CDR1 SGDLS, CDR2 YYNGEE. CDR3 nucleotide sequence: TGTGCCAGCAGCGTAGAGGACCGGATCTTT. As protein: CASSVEDRIF.

V and J are TRBV2 and TRBJ2-3; 13 positions match TRBD2. There are 16 residues in the CDR3. From germline, CDR1 is SNHLY and CDR2 FYNNEI. The junction had 8 bases not matched to a gene; V was cut back by 7 bases and J by 4 bases. The CDR3 bases are TGTGCCAGCAACCCACTAGCGGGGGGGGGACCAGATACGCAGTATTTT. It yields the protein CASNPLAGGGPDTQYF.

For this clonotype: A clone one base away is much larger, so this may be a read error. The CDR3 carries no conserved terminal phenylalanine or tryptophan, so it likely arises from a read error. CDR3 coding DNA: TGCAGCGTTGAGGTGCAGGGAGCCCCCTACGAGCAGTACTCC. Protein: CSVEVQGAPYEQYS. V gene TRBV29-1 combines with J gene TRBJ2-7; D tentatively fits TRBD1 or TRBD2 (5 bases each). V was pared by 3 bases and J by 2 bases, with 14 bases between. This CDR3 contains 14 residues. CDR1 is SQVTM and CDR2 is ANQGSEA in the germline V gene.

Remarks on this clonotype: Germline and junction disagree at one end, which may indicate a read error. The chain links TRBV19 to TRBJ1-4; tentative D call: TRBD1 (5 bases). Germline V gives CDR1 LNHDA, CDR2 SQIVND (reference sequence). CDR3 length: 16 residues. Written as DNA, the CDR3 is TGTGCCAGCAGTATAATTATGGGGACTGCATCAGGAACGGTGTTTTTT. The encoded protein is CASSIIMGTASGTVFF.

The rearrangement links TRBV10-3 to TRBJ1-5; D is uncertain. V was clipped by 3 bases and J by 7 bases, with 10 bases between them. The CDR3 loop spans 13 amino acids. Germline V gene lookup returns CDR1 ENHRY and CDR2 SYGVKD. The CDR3 DNA follows: TGTGCCATCAGTGATGCCGTGGGCCAGCCCCAGCATTTT. Its protein is CAISDAVGQPQHF.

The chain couples TRBV29-1 to TRBJ2-5; the match to TRBD2 covers 8 bases. V lost 1 base to trimming and J lost 0 bases; unmatched junction nucleotides: 1. Germline V lookup: CDR1 SQVTM, CDR2 ANQGSEA. CDR3 length: 14 residues. The CDR3 DNA sequence: TGCAGCGTTGAAGCGGGAGGGTACCAAGAGACCCAGTACTTC. Translating it yields CSVEAGGYQETQYF. The variable domain in full, with the rest retrieved from reference TRBV29-1 and TRBJ2-5, is SAVISQKPSRDICQRGTSLTIQCQVDSQVTMMFWYRQQPGQSLTLIATANQGSEATYESGFVIDKFPISRPNLTFSTLTVSNMSPEDSSIYLCSVEAGGYQETQYFGPGTRLLVL.